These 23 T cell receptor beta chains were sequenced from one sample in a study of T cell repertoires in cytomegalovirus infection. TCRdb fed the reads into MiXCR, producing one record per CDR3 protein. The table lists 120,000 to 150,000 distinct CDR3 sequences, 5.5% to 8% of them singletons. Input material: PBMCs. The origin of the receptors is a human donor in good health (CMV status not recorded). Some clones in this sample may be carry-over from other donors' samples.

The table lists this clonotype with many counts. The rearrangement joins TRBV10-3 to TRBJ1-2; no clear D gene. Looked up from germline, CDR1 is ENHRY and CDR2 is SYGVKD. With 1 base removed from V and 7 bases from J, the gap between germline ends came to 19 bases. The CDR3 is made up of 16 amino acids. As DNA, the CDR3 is TGTGCCATCAGTGAGTTAGACCGGGCCTCCCACAGTGGCTACACCTTC. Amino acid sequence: CAISELDRASHSGYTF.

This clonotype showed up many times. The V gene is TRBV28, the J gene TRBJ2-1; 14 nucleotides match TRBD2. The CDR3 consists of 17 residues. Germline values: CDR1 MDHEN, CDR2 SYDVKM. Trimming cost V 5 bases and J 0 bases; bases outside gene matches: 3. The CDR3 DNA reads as TGTGCCAGCAGTCTGGGACTAGCGGGGGACTCCTACAATGAGCAGTTCTTC. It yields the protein CASSLGLAGDSYNEQFF.

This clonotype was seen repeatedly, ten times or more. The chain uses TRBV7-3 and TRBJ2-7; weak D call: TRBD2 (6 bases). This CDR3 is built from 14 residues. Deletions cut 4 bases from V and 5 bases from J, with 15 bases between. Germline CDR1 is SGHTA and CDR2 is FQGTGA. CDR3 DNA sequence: TGTGCCAGCAGCTCAACACGGGGGTCTCACGAGCAGTACTTC. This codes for CASSSTRGSHEQYF. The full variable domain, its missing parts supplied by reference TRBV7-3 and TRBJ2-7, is GAGVSQTPSNKVTEKGKYVELRCDPISGHTALYWYRQSLGQGPEFLIYFQGTGAADDSGLPNDRFFAVRPEGSVSTLKIQRTERGDSAVYLCASSSTRGSHEQYFGPGTRLTVT.

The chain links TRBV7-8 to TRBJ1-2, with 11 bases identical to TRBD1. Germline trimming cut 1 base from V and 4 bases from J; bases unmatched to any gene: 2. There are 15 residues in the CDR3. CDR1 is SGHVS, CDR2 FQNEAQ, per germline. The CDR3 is CASSLGDRGAYGYTF. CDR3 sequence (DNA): TGTGCCAGCAGCTTAGGGGACAGGGGGGCCTATGGCTACACCTTC.

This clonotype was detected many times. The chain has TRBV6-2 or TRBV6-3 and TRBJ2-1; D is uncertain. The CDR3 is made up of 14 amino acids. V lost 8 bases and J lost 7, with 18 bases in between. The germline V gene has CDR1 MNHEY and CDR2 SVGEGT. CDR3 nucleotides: TGTGCCAGCGGCCACCTGGCCCTAAGGAATGAGCAGTTCTTC. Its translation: CASGHLALRNEQFF.

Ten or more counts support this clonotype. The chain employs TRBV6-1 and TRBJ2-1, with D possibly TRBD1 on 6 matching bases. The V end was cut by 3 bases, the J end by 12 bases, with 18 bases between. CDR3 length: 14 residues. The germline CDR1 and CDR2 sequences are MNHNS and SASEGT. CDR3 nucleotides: TGTGCCAGCAGTGAGATGTTGGACAGCTACTTGCAGTTCTTC. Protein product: CASSEMLDSYLQFF.

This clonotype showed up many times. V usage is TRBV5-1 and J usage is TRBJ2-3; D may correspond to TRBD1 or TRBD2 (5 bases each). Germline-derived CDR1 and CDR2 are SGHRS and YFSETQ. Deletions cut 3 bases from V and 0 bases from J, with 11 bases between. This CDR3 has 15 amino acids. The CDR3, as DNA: TGCGCCAGCAGCTCCCTGGGACGGAGCACAGATACGCAGTATTTT. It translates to CASSSLGRSTDTQYF.

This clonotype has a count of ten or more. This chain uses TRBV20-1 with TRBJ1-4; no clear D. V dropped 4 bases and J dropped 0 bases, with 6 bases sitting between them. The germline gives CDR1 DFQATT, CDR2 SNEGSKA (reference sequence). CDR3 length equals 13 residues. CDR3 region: CSAIDATNEKLFF. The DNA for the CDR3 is TGCAGTGCTATAGACGCAACTAATGAAAAACTGTTTTTT.

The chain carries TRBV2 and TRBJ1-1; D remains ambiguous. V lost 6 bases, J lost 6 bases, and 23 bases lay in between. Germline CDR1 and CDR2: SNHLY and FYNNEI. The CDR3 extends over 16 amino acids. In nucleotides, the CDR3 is TGTGCCAGCAGCGGCGACAACCCAGCGTTGCGCGCTGAAGCTTTCTTT. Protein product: CASSGDNPALRAEAFF.

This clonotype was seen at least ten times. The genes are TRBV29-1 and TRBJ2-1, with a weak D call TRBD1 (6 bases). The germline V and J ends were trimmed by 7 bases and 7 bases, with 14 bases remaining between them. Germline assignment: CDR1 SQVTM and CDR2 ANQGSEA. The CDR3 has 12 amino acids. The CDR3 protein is CSGSDRDNEQFF. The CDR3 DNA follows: TGCAGCGGATCGGACAGAGATAATGAGCAGTTCTTC.

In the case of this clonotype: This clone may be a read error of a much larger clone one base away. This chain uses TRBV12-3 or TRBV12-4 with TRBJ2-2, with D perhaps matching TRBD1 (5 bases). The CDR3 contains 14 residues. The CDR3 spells CAGSDRAGTGELFF. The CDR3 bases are TGTGCCGGCAGCGACAGAGCTGGCACCGGGGAGCTGTTTTTT.

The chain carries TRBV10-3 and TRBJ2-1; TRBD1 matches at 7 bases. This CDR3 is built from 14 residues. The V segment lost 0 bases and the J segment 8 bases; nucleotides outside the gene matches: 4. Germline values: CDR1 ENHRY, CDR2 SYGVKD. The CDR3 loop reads CAISESRGPHEQFF. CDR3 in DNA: TGTGCCATCAGTGAGTCGAGGGGGCCCCATGAGCAGTTCTTC.

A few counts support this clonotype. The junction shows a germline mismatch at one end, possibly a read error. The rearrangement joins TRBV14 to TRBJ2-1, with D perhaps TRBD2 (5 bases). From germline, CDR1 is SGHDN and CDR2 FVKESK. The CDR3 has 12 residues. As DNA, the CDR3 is TGTGCCAGCGGCCAAGAGGGAAATGAGCAGTTCTTC. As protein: CASGQEGNEQFF.

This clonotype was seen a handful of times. In nucleotides, the CDR3 is TGCAGTGCTAGAAAGGGACAATTCTATCAGCCCCAGCATTTT. This codes for CSARKGQFYQPQHF. V usage is TRBV20-1 and J usage is TRBJ1-5; D possibly corresponds to TRBD1 (6 bases). CDR1 and CDR2 from the germline V gene are DFQATT and SNEGSKA (reference sequence). V was cut by 2 bases and J by 5 bases, with 13 bases left in between. CDR3 length: 14 amino acids.

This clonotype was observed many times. In nucleotides, the CDR3 is TGTGCCAGCAGCCCCCCGCCCTATACGCCGAACACTGAAGCTTTCTTT. Translation: CASSPPPYTPNTEAFF. J is TRBJ1-1 and V is TRBV7-8; D remains ambiguous. From germline, CDR1 is SGHVS and CDR2 FQNEAQ. V lost 5 bases and J 1 base, leaving 17 bases between the germline ends. This CDR3 has 16 amino acids.

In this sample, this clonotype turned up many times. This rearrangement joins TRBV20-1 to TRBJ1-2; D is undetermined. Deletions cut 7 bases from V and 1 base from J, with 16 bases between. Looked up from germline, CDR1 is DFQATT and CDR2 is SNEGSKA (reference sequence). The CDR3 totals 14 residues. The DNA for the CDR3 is TGCAGTGTTCCCGCCCCCCTCCATAACTATGGCTACACCTTC. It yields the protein CSVPAPLHNYGYTF.

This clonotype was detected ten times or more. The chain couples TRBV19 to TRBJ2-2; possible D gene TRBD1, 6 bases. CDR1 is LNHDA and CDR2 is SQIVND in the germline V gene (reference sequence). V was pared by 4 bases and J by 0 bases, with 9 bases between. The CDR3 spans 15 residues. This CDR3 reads CASSTDSANTGELFF. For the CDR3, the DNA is TGTGCCAGTAGTACGGACAGTGCGAACACCGGGGAGCTGTTTTTT.

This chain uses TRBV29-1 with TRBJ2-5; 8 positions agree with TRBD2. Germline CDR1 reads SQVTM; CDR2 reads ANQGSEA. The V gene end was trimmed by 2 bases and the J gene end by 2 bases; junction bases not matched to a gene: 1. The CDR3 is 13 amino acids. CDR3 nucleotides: TGCAGCGTTGAACGGGGGGGGCAAGAGACCCAGTACTTC. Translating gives CSVERGGQETQYF.

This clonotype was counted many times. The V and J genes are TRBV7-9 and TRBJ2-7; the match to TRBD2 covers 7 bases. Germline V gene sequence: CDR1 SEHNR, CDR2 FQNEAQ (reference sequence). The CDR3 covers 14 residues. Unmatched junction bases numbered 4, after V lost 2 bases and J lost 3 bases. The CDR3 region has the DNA TGTGCCAGCAGCTTAAGTGGGGGGGGCTACGAGCAGTACTTC. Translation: CASSLSGGGYEQYF.

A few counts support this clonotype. For the CDR3, the DNA is TGTGCCAGTAGTACCCAGAGGGGCACCGACGAGCAGTACTTC. Its translation: CASSTQRGTDEQYF. The chain combines TRBV19 with TRBJ2-7, with D perhaps given as TRBD1 or TRBD2 (5 bases each). The length of the CDR3 is 14 residues. The V gene lost 4 bases and the J gene lost 5 bases, with 15 bases spanning the gap. The germline gives CDR1 LNHDA, CDR2 SQIVND (reference sequence).

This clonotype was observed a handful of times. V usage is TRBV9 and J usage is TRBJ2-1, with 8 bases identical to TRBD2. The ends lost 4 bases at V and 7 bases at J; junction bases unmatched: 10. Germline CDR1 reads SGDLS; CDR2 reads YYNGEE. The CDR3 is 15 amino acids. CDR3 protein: CASSPRGAPPNEQFF. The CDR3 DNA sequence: TGTGCCAGCAGCCCGCGGGGGGCCCCCCCAAATGAGCAGTTCTTC.

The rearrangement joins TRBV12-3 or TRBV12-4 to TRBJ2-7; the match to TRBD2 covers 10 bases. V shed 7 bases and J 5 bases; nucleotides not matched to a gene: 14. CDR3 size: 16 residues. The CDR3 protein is CASTLGASGGLDEQYF. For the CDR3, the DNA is TGTGCCAGCACCCTAGGGGCTAGCGGGGGTTTGGACGAGCAGTACTTC.

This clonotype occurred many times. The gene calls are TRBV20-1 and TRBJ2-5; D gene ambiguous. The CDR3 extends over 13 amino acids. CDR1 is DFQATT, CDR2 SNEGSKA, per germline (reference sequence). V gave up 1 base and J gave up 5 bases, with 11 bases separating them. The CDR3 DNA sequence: TGCAGTGCTAGAGTTGTGCTGAGTGAGACCCAGTACTTC. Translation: CSARVVLSETQYF.